The clone carrying this T cell receptor (beta chain) has a handful of counts. The antigen remains unidentified. There are 13 residues in the CDR3. Germline CDR1 reads SQVTM; CDR2 reads ANQGSEA. The V gene lost 5 bases and the J gene lost 6 bases, with 16 bases spanning the gap. The data belong to a study of CD8+ T cells in alopecia areata. Whole-study context: Treated individuals took tofacitinib by mouth, 5 to 10 mg twice daily. Tofacitinib ran 6 to 18 months, followed by 6 months off drug. Points from the study as a whole: Scalp sequencing also captures normal skin's resident alphabeta T cells.

The authors extracted RNA and reverse transcribed it into cDNA as the sequencing template. Sequenced by immunoSEQ multiplex PCR; TCRdb stores in-frame clones only, minus some. The sample lists under 250,000 clones; 57% were seen once. Alopecia areata patients provided lesional scalp punch biopsies and peripheral blood, both collected for the study. This chain connects TRBV29-1 to TRBJ2-5, with D tentatively TRBD1 or TRBD2 (6 bases each). The sequencing used CD4+ T cells sorted from blood, collected at week 0. This receptor was taken from a human donor with alopecia areata. The CDR3: CSVQLGGAKTQYF. The CDR3 nucleotides are TGCAGCGTTCAGCTGGGGGGCGCCAAGACCCAGTACTTC.